This TCR beta chain is drawn from a study of T cells in Graves' hyperthyroidism and ophthalmopathy. This clonotype came up many times. There were TCR beta CDR3 regions amplified from RNA transcripts. Using the HTBI primer set, a first-round RT-PCR was run on the TCR CDR3. Via MiXCR, TCRdb re-called the multiplex PCR reads, giving one row per CDR3 protein. The sample consists of more than 550,000 distinct CDR3 sequences, over 15% of them appearing once. J was trimmed by 4 bases and V by 5 bases; bases with no gene match: 9. From germline, CDR1 is MDHEN and CDR2 SYDVKM. The CDR3 contains 15 residues. The sample consisted of blood. The chain employs TRBV28 and TRBJ1-2, with 8 positions matching TRBD1. The origin of this receptor is a woman in her forties or fifties with Graves' hyperthyroidism that later progressed to Graves' ophthalmopathy. Written as DNA, the CDR3 is TGTGCCAGCAGTATTCCTCTGGGACAGGTCTATGGCTACACCTTC. Residues: CASSIPLGQVYGYTF.